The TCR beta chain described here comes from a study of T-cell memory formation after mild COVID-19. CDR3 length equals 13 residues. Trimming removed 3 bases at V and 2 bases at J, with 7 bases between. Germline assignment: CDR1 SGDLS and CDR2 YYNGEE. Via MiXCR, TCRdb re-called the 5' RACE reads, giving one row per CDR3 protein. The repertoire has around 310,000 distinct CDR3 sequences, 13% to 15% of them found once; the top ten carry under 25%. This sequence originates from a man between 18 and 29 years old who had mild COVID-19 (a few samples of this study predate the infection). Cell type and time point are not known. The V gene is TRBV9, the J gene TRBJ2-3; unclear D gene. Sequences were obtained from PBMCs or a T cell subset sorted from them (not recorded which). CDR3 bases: TGTGCCAGCAGCGCCCTTCTCACAGATACGCAGTATTTT. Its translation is CASSALLTDTQYF.